The table lists the clone carrying this TCR beta chain with many counts. The time point is: sample taken at primary tumor resection. A total of approximately 70 untreated early-stage non-small cell lung cancer patients served as donors. Without sorting, whole RNA was sequenced from tumor, nontumor lung or frozen PBMC. The sample comes from a study of spatial heterogeneity in lung cancer. For the study at large: Sequences of the beta chain were consistently detected in greater numbers than alpha-chain sequences.

The study tagged each TCR cDNA molecule with a unique molecular identifier. TCRdb itself ran the 5' RACE reads through MiXCR, one entry per CDR3 protein. The table has 85,000 to 100,000 distinct CDR3 sequences, 10% to 15% seen once; the top ten hold over 40%. This CDR3 spans 13 amino acids. Trimming stripped 1 base from V and 7 bases from J, with 8 bases between. The germline CDR1 and CDR2 sequences are SGHTA and FQGNSA. This TCR derives from a male donor with early-stage non-small cell lung cancer. This sequence joins TRBV7-2 and TRBJ2-1; D is ambiguous. The source was PBMCs, collected at surgery. The CDR3 is CASSLVRGNEQFF. DNA of the CDR3: TGTGCCAGCAGCTTAGTACGCGGAAATGAGCAGTTCTTC.